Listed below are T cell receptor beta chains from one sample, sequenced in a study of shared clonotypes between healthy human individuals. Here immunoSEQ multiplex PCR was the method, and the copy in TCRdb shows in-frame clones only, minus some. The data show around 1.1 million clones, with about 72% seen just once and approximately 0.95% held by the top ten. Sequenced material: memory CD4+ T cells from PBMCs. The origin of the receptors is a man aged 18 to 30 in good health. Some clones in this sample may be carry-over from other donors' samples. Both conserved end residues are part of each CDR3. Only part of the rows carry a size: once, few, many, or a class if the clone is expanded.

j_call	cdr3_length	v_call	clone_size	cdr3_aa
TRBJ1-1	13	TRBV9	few	CASSEFGVTEAFF
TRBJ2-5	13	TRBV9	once	CASSVGQQETQYF
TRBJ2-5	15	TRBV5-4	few	CASSLDLAIQETQYF
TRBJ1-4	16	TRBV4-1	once	CASSQWASGTNEKLFF
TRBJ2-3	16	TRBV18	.	CASSPRLHPGTDTQYF
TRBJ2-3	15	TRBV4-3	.	CASSQGPGSADTQYF
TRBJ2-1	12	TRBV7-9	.	CASSSMFDEQFF
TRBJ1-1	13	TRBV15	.	CATSRGVRDYAFF
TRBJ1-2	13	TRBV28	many	CASSLTGTYGYTF
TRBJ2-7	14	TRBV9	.	CASSGGQGDYEQYF
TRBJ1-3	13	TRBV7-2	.	CASSPDTGNTIYF
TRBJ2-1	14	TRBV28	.	CASPPPGSGDEQFF
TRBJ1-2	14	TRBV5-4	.	CASSDDGTGYGYTF
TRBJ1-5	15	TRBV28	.	CASSFVRQGAQPQHF
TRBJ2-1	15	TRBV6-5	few	CASSYSAGTYNEQFF
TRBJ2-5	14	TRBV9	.	CASATDREWETQYF
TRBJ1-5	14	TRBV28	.	CASTPPGRRQPQHF
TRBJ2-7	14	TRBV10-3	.	CAIRGQGGLGEQYF
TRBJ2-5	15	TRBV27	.	CASSSLGVGGGTQYF
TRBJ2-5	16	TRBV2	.	CASITGQGGGQETQYF
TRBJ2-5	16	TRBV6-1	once	CASSDGGTSGRETQYF
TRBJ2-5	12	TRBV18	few	CASSPQEETQYF
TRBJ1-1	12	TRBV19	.	CASHSREPEAFF
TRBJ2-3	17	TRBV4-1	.	CASSQDPPAGVADTQYF
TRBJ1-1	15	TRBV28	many	CASNNPGTVNTEAFF
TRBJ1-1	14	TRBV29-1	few	CSVDSYRGYNGAFF
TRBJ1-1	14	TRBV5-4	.	CASSSGTMNTEAFF
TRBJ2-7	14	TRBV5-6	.	CASSLANSDYEQYF
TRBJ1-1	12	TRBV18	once	CASSRDKTEAFF
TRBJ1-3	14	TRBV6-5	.	CASSYSTSGNTIYF
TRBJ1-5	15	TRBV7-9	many	CASSPGGRGGQPQHF
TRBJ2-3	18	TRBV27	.	CASRLNPAQGASTDTQYF
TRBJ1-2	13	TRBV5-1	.	CASSLVSGDGYTF
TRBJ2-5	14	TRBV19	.	CASRNTGVRETQYF
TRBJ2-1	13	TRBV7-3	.	CASSRDTHNEQFF
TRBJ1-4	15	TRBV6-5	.	CASRLGPGEYEKLFF
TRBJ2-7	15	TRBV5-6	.	CASSLGDTIGYEQYF
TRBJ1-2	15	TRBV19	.	CASSIVERVRYGYTF
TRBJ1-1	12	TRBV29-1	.	CSVDQQAGQPFF
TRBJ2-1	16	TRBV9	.	CASSAHSGGTYNEQFF
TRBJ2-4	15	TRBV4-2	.	CASSPGQGNRNIQYF
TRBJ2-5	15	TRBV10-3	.	CAISGGLAVGETQYF
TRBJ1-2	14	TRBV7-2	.	CASSLGRGQDGYTF
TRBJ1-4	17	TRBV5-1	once	CASSLSLVAGTNEKLFF
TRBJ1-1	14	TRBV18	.	CASSPRAQNTEAFF
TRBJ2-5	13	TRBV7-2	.	CASSSSRQETQYF
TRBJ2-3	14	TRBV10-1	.	CASSRQADADTQYF